This TCR beta chain was sequenced for a study of shared clonotypes between healthy human individuals. Study summary: CD4 naive cells filled three plates per donor, CD4 memory three, CD8 naive two and CD8 memory one.

Note on this clone: What it binds is not known.

Assay used: immunoSEQ multiplex PCR; TCRdb lists only in-frame clones, some missing. Among hundreds of thousands of clones listed, approximately 96% were seen once. The junction had 8 bases not matched to a gene; V was cut back by 5 bases and J by 4 bases. Germline V gives CDR1 LNHDA, CDR2 SQIVND (reference sequence). The CDR3 is 18 amino acids. Study-level findings and limits: Naive CD4 clonotypes overlapped across a handful of donors at approximately 5.5%. The donor pool, a small one, limited the genetic and exposure-history diversity represented.

As defined, naive CD8 cells were CD45RO-negative and positively selected for CCR7, with terminally differentiated effector memory CD45RA+ cells excluded. The chain recombines TRBV19 with TRBJ2-2; 15 bases line up with TRBD2. Material: naive CD8+ T cells sorted from blood. This TCR came from a woman in her twenties or thirties in good health. The chain's CDR3 is CASSLGLAGGPGTGELFF. In DNA, the CDR3 is TGTGCCAGTAGTCTCGGACTAGCGGGAGGGCCGGGCACCGGGGAGCTGTTTTTT.